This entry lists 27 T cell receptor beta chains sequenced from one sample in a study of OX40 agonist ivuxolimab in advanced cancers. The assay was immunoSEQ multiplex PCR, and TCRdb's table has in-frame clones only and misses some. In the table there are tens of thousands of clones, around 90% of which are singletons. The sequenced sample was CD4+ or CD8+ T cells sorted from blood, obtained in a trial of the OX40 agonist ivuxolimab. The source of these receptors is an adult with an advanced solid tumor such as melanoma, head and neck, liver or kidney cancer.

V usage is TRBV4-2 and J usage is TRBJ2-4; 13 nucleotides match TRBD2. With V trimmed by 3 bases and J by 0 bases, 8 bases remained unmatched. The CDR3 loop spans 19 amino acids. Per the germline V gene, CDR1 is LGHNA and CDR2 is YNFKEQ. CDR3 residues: CASSHIGTSGTLAKNIQYF. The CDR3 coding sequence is TGTGCCAGCAGCCACATTGGGACTAGCGGGACCTTAGCCAAAAACATTCAGTACTTC.

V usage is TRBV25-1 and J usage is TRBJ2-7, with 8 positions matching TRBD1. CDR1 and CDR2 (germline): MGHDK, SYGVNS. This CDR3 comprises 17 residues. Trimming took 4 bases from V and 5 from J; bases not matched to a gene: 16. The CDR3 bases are TGTGCCAGCAGTGCAGAATTTGAAAGACAGGGGCGAGACGAGCAGTACTTC. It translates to CASSAEFERQGRDEQYF.

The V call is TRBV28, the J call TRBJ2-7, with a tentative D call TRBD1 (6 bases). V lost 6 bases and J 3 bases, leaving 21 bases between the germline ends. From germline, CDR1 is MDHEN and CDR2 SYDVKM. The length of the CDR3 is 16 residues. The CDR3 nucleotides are TGTGCCAGCAGCAAGATAATGACCGACAGGTTCTACGAGCAGTACTTC. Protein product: CASSKIMTDRFYEQYF.

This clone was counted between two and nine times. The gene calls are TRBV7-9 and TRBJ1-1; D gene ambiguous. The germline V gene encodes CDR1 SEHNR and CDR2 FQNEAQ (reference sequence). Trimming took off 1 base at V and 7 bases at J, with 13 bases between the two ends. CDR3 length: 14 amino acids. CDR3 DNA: TGTGCCAGCAGCTTAGGGAGGCAGTCTGGTGAAGCTTTCTTT. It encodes CASSLGRQSGEAFF.

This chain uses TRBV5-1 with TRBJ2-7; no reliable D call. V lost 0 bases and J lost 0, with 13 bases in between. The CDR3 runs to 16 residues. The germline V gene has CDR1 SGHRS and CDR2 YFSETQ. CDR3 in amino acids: CASSLGAATLSYEQYF. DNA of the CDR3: TGCGCCAGCAGCTTGGGGGCAGCTACCCTCTCCTACGAGCAGTACTTC.

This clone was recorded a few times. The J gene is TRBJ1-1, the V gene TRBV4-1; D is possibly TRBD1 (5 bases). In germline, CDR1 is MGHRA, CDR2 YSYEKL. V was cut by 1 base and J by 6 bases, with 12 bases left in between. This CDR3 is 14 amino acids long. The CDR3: CASSQGLRGPEAFF. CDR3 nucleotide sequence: TGCGCCAGCAGCCAAGGCTTGCGGGGCCCTGAAGCTTTCTTT.

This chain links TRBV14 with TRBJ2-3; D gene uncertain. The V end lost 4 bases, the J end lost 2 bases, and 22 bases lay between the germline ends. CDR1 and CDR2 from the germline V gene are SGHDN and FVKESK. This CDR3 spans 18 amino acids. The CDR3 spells CASSRRRARALDTDTQYF. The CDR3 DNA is TGTGCCAGCAGCCGTCGTCGGGCTAGGGCGTTAGACACAGATACGCAGTATTTT.

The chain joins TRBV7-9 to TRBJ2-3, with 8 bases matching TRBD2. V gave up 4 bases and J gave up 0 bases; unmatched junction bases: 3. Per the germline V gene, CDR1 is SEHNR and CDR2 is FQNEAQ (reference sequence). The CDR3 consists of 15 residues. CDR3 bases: TGTGCCAGCAGCTCTCTAGCGGGTAGCACAGATACGCAGTATTTT. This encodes CASSSLAGSTDTQYF.

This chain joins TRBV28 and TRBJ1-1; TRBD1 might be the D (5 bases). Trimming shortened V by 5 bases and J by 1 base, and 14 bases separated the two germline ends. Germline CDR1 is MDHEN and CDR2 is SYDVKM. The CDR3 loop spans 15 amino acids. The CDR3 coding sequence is TGTGCCAGCAGTCCTGGTGGGACTTCGAACACTGAAGCTTTCTTT. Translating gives CASSPGGTSNTEAFF.

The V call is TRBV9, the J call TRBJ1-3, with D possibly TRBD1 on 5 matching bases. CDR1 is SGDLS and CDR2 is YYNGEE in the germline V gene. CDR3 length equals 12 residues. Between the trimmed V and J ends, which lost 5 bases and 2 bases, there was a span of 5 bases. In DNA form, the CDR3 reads TGTGCCAGCAGGGGGGCTGGAAACACCATATATTTT. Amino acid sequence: CASRGAGNTIYF.

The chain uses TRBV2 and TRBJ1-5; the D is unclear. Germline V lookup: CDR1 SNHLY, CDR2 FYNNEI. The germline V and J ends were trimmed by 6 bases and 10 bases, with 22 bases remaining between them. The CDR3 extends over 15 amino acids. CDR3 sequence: CASRWARRDISPQHF. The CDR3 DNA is TGTGCCAGCAGATGGGCGCGGCGGGATATCAGCCCCCAGCATTTT.

The DNA of the CDR3 is TGCGCCAGCAGTGAAATGGGGGGCGGCTACACCTTC. Its translation: CASSEMGGGYTF. V is TRBV10-1 and J is TRBJ1-2, with D maybe TRBD1 (6 bases). The germline V and J ends were trimmed by 3 bases and 8 bases, with 10 bases remaining between them. Germline V gene data show CDR1 as WNHNN and CDR2 as SYGVQD (reference sequence). CDR3 size: 12 residues.

In nucleotides, the CDR3 is TGTGCCTGGAGTTTTGGTGCCAGGGGGCGGGAGGACACCGGGGAGCTGTTTTTT. Amino acid sequence: CAWSFGARGREDTGELFF. The chain employs TRBV30 and TRBJ2-2; D may correspond to TRBD1 or TRBD2 (8 bases each). This CDR3 is built from 18 residues. With 2 bases removed from V and 3 bases from J, the gap between germline ends came to 22 bases. Germline values: CDR1 GTSNPN, CDR2 SVGIG (reference sequence).

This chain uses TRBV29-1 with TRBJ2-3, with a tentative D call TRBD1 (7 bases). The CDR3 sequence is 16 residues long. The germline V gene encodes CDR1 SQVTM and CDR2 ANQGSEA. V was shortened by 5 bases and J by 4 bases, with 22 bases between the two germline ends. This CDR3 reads CSVTQSQGGGPDTQYF. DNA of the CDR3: TGCAGCGTTACCCAAAGCCAGGGGGGAGGTCCAGATACGCAGTATTTT.

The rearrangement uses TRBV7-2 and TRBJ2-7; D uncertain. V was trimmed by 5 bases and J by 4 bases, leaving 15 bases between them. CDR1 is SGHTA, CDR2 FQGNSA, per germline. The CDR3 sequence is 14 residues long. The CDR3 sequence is CASSPDQRSYEQYF. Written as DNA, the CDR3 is TGTGCCAGCAGCCCGGACCAGCGATCATACGAGCAGTACTTC.

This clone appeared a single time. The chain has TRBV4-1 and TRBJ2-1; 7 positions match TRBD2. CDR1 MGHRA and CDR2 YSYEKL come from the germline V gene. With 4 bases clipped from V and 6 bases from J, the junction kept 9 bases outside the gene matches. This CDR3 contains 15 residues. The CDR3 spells CASSRTWASGNEQFF. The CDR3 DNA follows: TGCGCCAGCAGCCGCACTTGGGCTAGCGGCAATGAGCAGTTCTTC.

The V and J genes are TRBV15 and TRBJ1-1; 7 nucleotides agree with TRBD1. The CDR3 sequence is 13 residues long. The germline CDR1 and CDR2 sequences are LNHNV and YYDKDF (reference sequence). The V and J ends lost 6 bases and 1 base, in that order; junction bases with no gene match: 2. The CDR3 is CATSRDRNTEAFF. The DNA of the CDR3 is TGTGCCACCAGTCGGGACAGGAACACTGAAGCTTTCTTT.

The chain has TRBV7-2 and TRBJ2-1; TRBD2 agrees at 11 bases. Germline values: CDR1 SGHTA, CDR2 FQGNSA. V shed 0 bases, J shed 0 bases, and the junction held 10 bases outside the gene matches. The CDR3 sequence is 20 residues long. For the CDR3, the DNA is TGTGCCAGCAGCTTAGCCGGGACTAGCGGCCCAAGGGCCTCCTACAATGAGCAGTTCTTC. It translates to CASSLAGTSGPRASYNEQFF.

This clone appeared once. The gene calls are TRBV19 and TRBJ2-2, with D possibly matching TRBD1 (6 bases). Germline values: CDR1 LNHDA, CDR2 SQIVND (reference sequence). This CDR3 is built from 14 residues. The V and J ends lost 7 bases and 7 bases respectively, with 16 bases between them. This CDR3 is CASKLQGIGGELFF. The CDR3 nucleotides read TGTGCCAGTAAGCTACAGGGTATCGGCGGGGAGCTGTTTTTT.

The CDR3 bases are TGTGCCATCAGCCCGGACAGGGATCGCGAGCAGTACTTC. Translating it yields CAISPDRDREQYF. The chain has TRBV10-3 and TRBJ2-7; 8 bases are a match to TRBD1. Germline CDR1 ENHRY, CDR2 SYGVKD. The CDR3 is 13 amino acids. After removal of 6 bases from V and 6 bases from J, the junction contained 7 bases not matched to a gene.

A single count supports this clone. CDR3 loop: CASSPPGGRTDTQYF. The CDR3 bases are TGTGCCAGCAGTCCCCCCGGGGGGCGCACAGATACGCAGTATTTT. The chain employs TRBV28 and TRBJ2-3; possible D gene TRBD2, 7 bases. The CDR3 is made up of 15 amino acids. CDR1 and CDR2 (germline): MDHEN, SYDVKM. V dropped 5 bases and J dropped 1 base, with 13 bases sitting between them.

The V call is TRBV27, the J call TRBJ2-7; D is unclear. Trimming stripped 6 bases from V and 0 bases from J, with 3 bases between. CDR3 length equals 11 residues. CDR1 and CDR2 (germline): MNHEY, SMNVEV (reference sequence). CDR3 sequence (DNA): TGTGCCAGCAGGGGCTCCTACGAGCAGTACTTC. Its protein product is CASRGSYEQYF.

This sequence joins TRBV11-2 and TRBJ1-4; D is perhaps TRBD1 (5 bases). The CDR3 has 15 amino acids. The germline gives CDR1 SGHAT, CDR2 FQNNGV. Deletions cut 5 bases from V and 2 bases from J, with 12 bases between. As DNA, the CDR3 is TGTGCCAGCAGCCCCTCAGGGAGGACTAATGAAAAACTGTTTTTT. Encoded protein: CASSPSGRTNEKLFF. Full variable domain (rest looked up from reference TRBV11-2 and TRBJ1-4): EAGVAQSPRYKIIEKRQSVAFWCNPISGHATLYWYQQILGQGPKLLIQFQNNGVVDDSQLPKDRFSAERLKGVDSTLKIQPAKLEDSAVYLCASSPSGRTNEKLFFGSGTQLSVL.

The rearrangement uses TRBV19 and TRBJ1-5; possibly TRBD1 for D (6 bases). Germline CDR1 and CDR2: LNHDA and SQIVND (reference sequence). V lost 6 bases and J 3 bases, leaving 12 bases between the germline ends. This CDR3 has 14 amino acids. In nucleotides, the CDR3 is TGTGCCAGTAGCCCCCGGGACAACAATCAGCCCCAGCATTTT. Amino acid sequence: CASSPRDNNQPQHF.

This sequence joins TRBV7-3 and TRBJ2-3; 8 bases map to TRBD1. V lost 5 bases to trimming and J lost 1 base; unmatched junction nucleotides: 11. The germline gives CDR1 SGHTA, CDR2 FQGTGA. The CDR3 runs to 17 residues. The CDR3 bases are TGTGCCAGCAGCCCCGACGACAGGGGACGGCGCACAGATACGCAGTATTTT. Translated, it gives CASSPDDRGRRTDTQYF.

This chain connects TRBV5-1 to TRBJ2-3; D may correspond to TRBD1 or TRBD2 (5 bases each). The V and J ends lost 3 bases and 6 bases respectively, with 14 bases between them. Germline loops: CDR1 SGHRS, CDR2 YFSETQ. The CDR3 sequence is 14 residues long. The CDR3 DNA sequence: TGCGCCAGCAGCTGGGGAATGGGACGGGATACGCAGTATTTT. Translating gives CASSWGMGRDTQYF.

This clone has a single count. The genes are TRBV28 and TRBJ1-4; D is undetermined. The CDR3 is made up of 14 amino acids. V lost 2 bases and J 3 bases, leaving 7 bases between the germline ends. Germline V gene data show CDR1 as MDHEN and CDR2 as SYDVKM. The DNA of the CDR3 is TGTGCCAGCAGTTTACGGAATTCTAATGAAAAACTGTTTTTT. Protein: CASSLRNSNEKLFF.